This T cell receptor beta chain was sequenced in a study of blood T cell repertoires in COVID-19 (TCRdb year 2020). In terms of the full investigation: Samples from collaborators originated in the United States, Italy and Spain and spanned both the acute and convalescent phases of COVID-19. The material from the prospective study consisted of cDNA or gDNA derived from T cells, B-cell-depleted T cells, or PBMCs. The dataset comprised deeply sampled blood TCRbeta repertoires from subjects exposed to, actively infected with, or recovered from COVID-19. The repertoires were made available in a free public database intended to serve as a resource for research on the immune response to SARS-CoV-2. Samples were obtained from the ongoing ImmuneRACE study (first 160 participants) and from 1,000 to 1,500 subjects provided by 6 global collaborators. A de-identified subject ID, COVID-19 status, age in years and sex were almost always included in the sample metadata. Where available, HLA class I and class II types were taken from metadata supplied by the sample provider and were not determined by assay-based typing.

In the prospective study, participants were roughly 18 to 100 years old, resided in about 25 geographic areas of the United States, and were enrolled through a virtual design. In the prospective study, participants were assigned to cohorts based on the clinical history participants reported in a screening survey and a study questionnaire. Mobile phlebotomists in the prospective study collected whole blood, serum and a nasopharyngeal or oropharyngeal swab from every participant. Prospective study participants could optionally give additional blood draws and questionnaires over an approximately 2-month period. Before DNA extraction, blood samples from the prospective study were shipped at room temperature or frozen. On this clone itself: Its antigen is not yet known. It has no much larger one-base neighbor in the sample; base qualities were not kept.

The CDR3 runs 12 residues from the cysteine to the phenylalanine. Only CDR3 DNA remains: 36 bases, in frame from the first base. According to the germline V gene, CDR1 reads SQVTM and CDR2 reads ANQGSEA. V lost 3 bases and J lost 3 bases; the stretch between them is 5 bases long. The immunoSEQ Assay, a bias-controlled multiplex PCR, was used to amplify TCRbeta CDR3 regions from genomic DNA. In the paper's pipeline: Within the assay, amplification of reference gene primers was used to estimate how many nucleated cells each sample contained. Sequence reads were collapsed and filtered to measure the absolute abundance of every unique TCRbeta CDR3 rearrangement. For each sample, productive Simpson clonality was calculated by taking the square root of Simpson's diversity index across productive rearrangements. The table comes from immuneACCESS by way of TCRdb, which keeps in-frame sequences with V and J called. Part of the clones is missing from these tables; in studies checked, under half for an unresolved V gene and the rest for unknown reasons. V, J and clone size derive from that table, while D and trimming were established from the DNA sequence. The sample data list 200,000 to 300,000 clones, and about 90% of these were observed just once. The ten most abundant clones make up 2.5% to 3.5% of the sample.

The study at large found these results: How much clinical and demographic metadata was included differed by source and by participant, and the metadata was provided uncurated.

The chain was built from TRBV29-1 and TRBJ2-2; no confident D gene assignment can be made. This receptor was taken from a woman between 40 and 55 years old with acute COVID-19. The material sequenced was PBMCs or T cells enriched from blood (not recorded which). The CDR3 is CSVDSDTGELFF. The DNA sequence reads TGCAGCGTTGATTCGGACACCGGGGAGCTGTTTTTT.